The rows below give T cell receptor beta chains drawn from one sample of a study of blood T cell repertoires in COVID-19. The table came from immunoSEQ multiplex PCR; TCRdb's copy has only in-frame clones and leaves some out. The data contain more than 300,000 clones, around four fifths of them singletons. Sample: peripheral blood. The origin of the receptors is a woman aged 45-59 years with acute or convalescent COVID-19. The conserved cysteine and the conserved F or W are not part of the CDR3 here. The order of the fields is J gene, CDR3 length, V gene, CDR3 protein.

J gene: TRBJ2-1; CDR3 length: 13; V gene: TRBV5-1; CDR3 protein: ASSLVGTTNNEQF
J gene: TRBJ2-3; CDR3 length: 10; V gene: TRBV30; CDR3 protein: AWSVSSGTQY
J gene: TRBJ2-2; CDR3 length: 12; V gene: TRBV6-5; CDR3 protein: ASRGQLNTGELF
J gene: TRBJ1-2; CDR3 length: 12; V gene: TRBV29-1; CDR3 protein: SVEDQDSYWGYT
J gene: TRBJ2-1; CDR3 length: 11; V gene: TRBV2; CDR3 protein: ASSEAQYNEQF
J gene: TRBJ2-7; CDR3 length: 12; V gene: TRBV19; CDR3 protein: ASSLPGQIYEQY
J gene: TRBJ2-2; CDR3 length: 11; V gene: TRBV6-6; CDR3 protein: ASRQGNSGELF
J gene: TRBJ1-5; CDR3 length: 12; V gene: TRBV16; CDR3 protein: ASSHDRNNQPQH
J gene: TRBJ1-1; CDR3 length: 11; V gene: TRBV2; CDR3 protein: ASRKTVNTEAF
J gene: TRBJ1-1; CDR3 length: 13; V gene: TRBV7-9; CDR3 protein: ASSRIPEPNTEAF
J gene: TRBJ2-5; CDR3 length: 16; V gene: TRBV3-1/TRBV3-2; CDR3 protein: ASSLYPGTSGGLETQY
J gene: TRBJ2-2; CDR3 length: 11; V gene: TRBV3-1/TRBV3-2; CDR3 protein: ASSKSGSGELF
J gene: TRBJ1-5; CDR3 length: 12; V gene: TRBV30; CDR3 protein: AWTEGSGNQPQH
J gene: TRBJ1-2; CDR3 length: 11; V gene: TRBV30; CDR3 protein: AWNLGSNYGYT
J gene: TRBJ1-1; CDR3 length: 14; V gene: TRBV19; CDR3 protein: ASSPLPGQVETEAF
J gene: TRBJ1-1; CDR3 length: 13; V gene: TRBV18; CDR3 protein: ASSYPGGRNTEAF
J gene: TRBJ1-4; CDR3 length: 13; V gene: TRBV14; CDR3 protein: ASSLRRQGAEKLF
J gene: TRBJ2-7; CDR3 length: 11; V gene: TRBV7-2; CDR3 protein: ASSFQQTNEQY
J gene: TRBJ1-6; CDR3 length: 13; V gene: TRBV30; CDR3 protein: AWSVRDRDNSPLH
J gene: TRBJ1-1; CDR3 length: 11; V gene: TRBV25-1; CDR3 protein: ASGRTGEIEAF
J gene: TRBJ1-2; CDR3 length: 11; V gene: TRBV6-5; CDR3 protein: ASSYDRVYGYT
J gene: TRBJ1-1; CDR3 length: 14; V gene: TRBV5-4; CDR3 protein: ASSLSSGGENTEAF
J gene: TRBJ1-2; CDR3 length: 14; V gene: TRBV5-8; CDR3 protein: ASSLGYSGQGTGYT
J gene: TRBJ2-3; CDR3 length: 14; V gene: TRBV10-3; CDR3 protein: AISGASGRGSDTQY
J gene: TRBJ1-2; CDR3 length: 14; V gene: TRBV19; CDR3 protein: ASSIVGQNTNYGYT
J gene: TRBJ2-5; CDR3 length: 16; V gene: TRBV7-3; CDR3 protein: ASSPDGLAGGPGQTQY
J gene: TRBJ1-2; CDR3 length: 12; V gene: TRBV5-1; CDR3 protein: ASSLTGGNYGYT
J gene: TRBJ1-1; CDR3 length: 10; V gene: TRBV4-1; CDR3 protein: ASSQGAGEAF
J gene: TRBJ1-5; CDR3 length: 10; V gene: TRBV7-8; CDR3 protein: ASSFLNQPQH
J gene: TRBJ2-7; CDR3 length: 12; V gene: TRBV27; CDR3 protein: ASSPGTGTLEQY
J gene: TRBJ2-3; CDR3 length: 17; V gene: TRBV5-4; CDR3 protein: ASSLGGASGSKSTDTQY
J gene: TRBJ2-1; CDR3 length: 15; V gene: TRBV9; CDR3 protein: ASSVDEGGGIYNEQF
J gene: TRBJ2-7; CDR3 length: 12; V gene: TRBV5-1; CDR3 protein: ASSLVVGDGEQY
J gene: TRBJ1-5; CDR3 length: 14; V gene: TRBV7-2; CDR3 protein: ASSLSGTGGSQPQH